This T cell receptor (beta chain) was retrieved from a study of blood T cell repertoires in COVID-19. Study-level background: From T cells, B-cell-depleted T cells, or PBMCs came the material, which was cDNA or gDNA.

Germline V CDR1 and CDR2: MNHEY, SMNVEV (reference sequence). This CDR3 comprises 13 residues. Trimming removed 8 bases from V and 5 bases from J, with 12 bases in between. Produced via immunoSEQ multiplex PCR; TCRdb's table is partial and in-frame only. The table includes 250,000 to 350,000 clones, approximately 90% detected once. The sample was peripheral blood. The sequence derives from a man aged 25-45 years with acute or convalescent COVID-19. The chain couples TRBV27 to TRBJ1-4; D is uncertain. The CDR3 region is CASWRAGNEKLFF. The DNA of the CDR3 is TGTGCCAGCTGGAGGGCTGGAAATGAAAAACTGTTTTTT.